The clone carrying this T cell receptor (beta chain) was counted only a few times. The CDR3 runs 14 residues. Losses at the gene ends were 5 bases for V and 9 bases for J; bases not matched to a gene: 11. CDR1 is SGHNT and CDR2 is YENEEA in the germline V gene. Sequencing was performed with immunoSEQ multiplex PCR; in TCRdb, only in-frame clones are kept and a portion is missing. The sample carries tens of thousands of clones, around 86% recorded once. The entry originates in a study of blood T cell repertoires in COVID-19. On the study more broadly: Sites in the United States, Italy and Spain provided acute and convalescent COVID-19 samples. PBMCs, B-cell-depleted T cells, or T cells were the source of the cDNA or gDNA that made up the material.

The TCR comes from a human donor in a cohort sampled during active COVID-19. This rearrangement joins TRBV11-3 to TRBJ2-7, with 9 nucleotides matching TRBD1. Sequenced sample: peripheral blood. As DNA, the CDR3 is TGTGCCAGCAGCCCCCGGACAGGGGCGCCAGGGCAGTACTTC. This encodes CASSPRTGAPGQYF. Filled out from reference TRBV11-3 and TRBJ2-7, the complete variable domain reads EAGVVQSPRYKIIEKKQPVAFWCNPISGHNTLYWYLQNLGQGPELLIRYENEEAVDDSQLPKDRFSAERLKGVDSTLKIQPAELGDSAVYLCASSPRTGAPGQYFGPGTRLTVT.